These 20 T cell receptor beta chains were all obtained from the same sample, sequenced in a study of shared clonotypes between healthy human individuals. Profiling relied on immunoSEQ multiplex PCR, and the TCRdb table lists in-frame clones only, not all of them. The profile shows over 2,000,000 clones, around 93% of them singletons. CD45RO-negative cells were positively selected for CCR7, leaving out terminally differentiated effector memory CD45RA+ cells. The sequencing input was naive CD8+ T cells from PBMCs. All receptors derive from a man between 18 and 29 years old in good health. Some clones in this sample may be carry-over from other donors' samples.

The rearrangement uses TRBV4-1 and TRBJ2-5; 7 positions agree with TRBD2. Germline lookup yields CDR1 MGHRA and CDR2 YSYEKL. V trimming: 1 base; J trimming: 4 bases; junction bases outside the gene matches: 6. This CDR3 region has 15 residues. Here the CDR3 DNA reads TGCGCCAGCAGCCAAGGAAACTTAGCGGGAGAGACCCAGTACTTC. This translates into CASSQGNLAGETQYF.

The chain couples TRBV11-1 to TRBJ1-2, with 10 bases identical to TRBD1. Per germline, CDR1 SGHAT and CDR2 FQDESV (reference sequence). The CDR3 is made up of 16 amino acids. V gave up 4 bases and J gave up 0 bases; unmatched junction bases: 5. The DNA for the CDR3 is TGTGCCAGCAGCTACGGGACAGGGGTATCTAACTATGGCTACACCTTC. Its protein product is CASSYGTGVSNYGYTF.

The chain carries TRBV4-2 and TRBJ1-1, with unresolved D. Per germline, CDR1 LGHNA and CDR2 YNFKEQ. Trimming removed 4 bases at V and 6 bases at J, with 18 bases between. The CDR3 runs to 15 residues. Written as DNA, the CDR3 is TGTGCCAGCAGCCGAACGGACGGAAGTAACTCTGAAGCTTTCTTT. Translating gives CASSRTDGSNSEAFF.

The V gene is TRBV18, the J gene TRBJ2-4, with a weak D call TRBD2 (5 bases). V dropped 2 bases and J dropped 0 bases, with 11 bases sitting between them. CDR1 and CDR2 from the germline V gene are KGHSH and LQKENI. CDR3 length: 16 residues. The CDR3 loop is CASSPGRVVAKNIQYF. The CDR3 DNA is TGTGCCAGCTCACCAGGGCGGGTAGTAGCCAAAAACATTCAGTACTTC.

The CDR3 reads CASSASGRRLYEQYF. Here the CDR3 DNA reads TGTGCCAGCAGTGCAAGCGGGCGACGCCTCTACGAGCAGTACTTC. V gene TRBV28 combines with J gene TRBJ2-7, with D maybe TRBD2 (6 bases). Trimming pared 5 bases from V and 3 bases from J, leaving 17 bases between. The CDR3 loop spans 15 amino acids. Looked up from germline, CDR1 is MDHEN and CDR2 is SYDVKM.

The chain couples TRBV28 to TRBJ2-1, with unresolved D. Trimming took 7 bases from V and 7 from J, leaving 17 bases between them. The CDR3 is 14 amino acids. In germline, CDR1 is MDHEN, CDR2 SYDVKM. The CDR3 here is CASTPRAIRNEQFF. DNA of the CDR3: TGTGCCAGCACCCCTCGGGCCATCCGGAATGAGCAGTTCTTC.

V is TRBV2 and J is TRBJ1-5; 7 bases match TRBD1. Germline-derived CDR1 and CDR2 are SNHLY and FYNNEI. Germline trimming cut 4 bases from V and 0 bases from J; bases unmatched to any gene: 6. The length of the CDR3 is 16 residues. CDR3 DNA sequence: TGTGCCAGCAGTGGGGGGACAGTTGGTAGCAATCAGCCCCAGCATTTT. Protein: CASSGGTVGSNQPQHF.

CDR3 DNA: TGTGCCAGCAGCGCTGCCGGGACAGACAATCAGCCCCAGCATTTT. Its translation: CASSAAGTDNQPQHF. The chain is built from TRBV9 and TRBJ1-5, with 7 bases that match TRBD1. The germline V gene has CDR1 SGDLS and CDR2 YYNGEE. V lost 3 bases and J lost 3; bases outside the gene matches: 6. The CDR3 loop spans 15 amino acids.

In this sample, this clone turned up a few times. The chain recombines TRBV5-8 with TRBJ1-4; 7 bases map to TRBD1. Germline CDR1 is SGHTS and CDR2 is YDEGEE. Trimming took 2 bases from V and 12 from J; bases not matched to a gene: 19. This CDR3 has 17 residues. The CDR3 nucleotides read TGTGCCAGCAGCTTTCGATTCCTCCGACAGGGTGGAGGTGAACTGTTTTTT. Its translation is CASSFRFLRQGGGELFF. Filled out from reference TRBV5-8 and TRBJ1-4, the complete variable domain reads EAGVTQSPTHLIKTRGQQATLRCSPISGHTSVYWYQQALGLGLQFLLWYDEGEERNRGNFPPRFSGRQFPNYSSELNVNALELEDSALYLCASSFRFLRQGGGELFFGSGTQLSVL.

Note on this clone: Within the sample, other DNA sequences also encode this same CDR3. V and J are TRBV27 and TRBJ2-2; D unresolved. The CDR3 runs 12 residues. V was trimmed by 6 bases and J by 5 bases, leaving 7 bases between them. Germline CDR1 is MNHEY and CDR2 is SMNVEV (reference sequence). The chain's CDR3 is CASSPGTGELFF. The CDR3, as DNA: TGTGCCAGCAGCCCCGGGACCGGGGAGCTGTTTTTT.

DNA of the CDR3: TGTGCCAGCAGCTCGGGACTAGCCGGGGAGCAGTACTTC. The encoded protein is CASSSGLAGEQYF. The rearrangement joins TRBV7-3 to TRBJ2-7; 9 nucleotides match TRBD2. Germline-derived CDR1 and CDR2 are SGHTA and FQGTGA. This CDR3 has 13 amino acids. V shed 4 bases, J shed 7 bases, and the junction held 5 bases outside the gene matches.

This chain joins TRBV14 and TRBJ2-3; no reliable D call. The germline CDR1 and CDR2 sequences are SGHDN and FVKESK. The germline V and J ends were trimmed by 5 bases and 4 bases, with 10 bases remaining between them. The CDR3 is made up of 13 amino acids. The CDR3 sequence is CASSDRRPDTQYF. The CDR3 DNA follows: TGTGCCAGCAGCGATCGAAGGCCAGATACGCAGTATTTT.

CDR3 protein: CASSLGGTATGELFF. In DNA form, the CDR3 reads TGTGCCAGCAGCTTGGGTGGGACTGCCACCGGGGAGCTGTTTTTT. The chain employs TRBV11-2 and TRBJ2-2; D is possibly TRBD2 (6 bases). The germline V and J ends were trimmed by 3 bases and 4 bases, with 12 bases remaining between them. From germline, CDR1 is SGHAT and CDR2 FQNNGV. The CDR3 totals 15 residues.

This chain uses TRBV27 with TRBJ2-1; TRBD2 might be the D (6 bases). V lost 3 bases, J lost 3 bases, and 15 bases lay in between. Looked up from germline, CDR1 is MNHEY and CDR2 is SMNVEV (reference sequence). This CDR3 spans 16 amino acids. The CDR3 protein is CASSFLGGGGYNEQFF. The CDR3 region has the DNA TGTGCCAGCAGTTTCCTGGGGGGTGGGGGCTACAATGAGCAGTTCTTC.

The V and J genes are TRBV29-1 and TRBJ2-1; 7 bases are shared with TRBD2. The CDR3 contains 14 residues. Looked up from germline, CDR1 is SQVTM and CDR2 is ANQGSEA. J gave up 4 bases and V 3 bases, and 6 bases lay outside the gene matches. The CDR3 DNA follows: TGCAGCGTTGACCCTAGCGGAGAGTACAATGAGCAGTTCTTC. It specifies CSVDPSGEYNEQFF.

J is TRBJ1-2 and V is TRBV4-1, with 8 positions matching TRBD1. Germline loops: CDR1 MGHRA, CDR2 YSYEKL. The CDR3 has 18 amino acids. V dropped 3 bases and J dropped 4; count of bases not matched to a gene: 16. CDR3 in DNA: TGCGCCAGCAGCCAGATGTCCCGGGACAGGATTCTGGGCTATGGCTACACCTTC. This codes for CASSQMSRDRILGYGYTF.

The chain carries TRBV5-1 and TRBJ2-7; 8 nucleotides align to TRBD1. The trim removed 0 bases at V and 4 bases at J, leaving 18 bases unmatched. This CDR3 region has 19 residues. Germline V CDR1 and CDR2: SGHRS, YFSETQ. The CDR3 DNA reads TGCGCCAGCAGCTTGGTCGTGTCCCCAGGACAGGGCGTTCCATACGAGCAGTACTTC. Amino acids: CASSLVVSPGQGVPYEQYF.

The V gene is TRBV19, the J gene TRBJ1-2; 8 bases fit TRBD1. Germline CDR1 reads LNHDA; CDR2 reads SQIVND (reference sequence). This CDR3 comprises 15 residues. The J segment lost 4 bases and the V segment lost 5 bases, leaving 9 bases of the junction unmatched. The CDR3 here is CASSVGQATVYGYTF. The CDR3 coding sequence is TGTGCCAGTAGTGTGGGACAGGCCACTGTCTATGGCTACACCTTC.

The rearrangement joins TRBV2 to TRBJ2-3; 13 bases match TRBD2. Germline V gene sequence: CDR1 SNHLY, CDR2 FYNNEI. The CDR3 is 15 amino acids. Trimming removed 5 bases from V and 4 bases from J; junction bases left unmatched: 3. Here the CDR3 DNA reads TGTGCCAGCAGTACACTAGCGGGAGGGGCAGATACGCAGTATTTT. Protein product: CASSTLAGGADTQYF. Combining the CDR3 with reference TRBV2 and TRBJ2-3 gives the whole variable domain EPEVTQTPSHQVTQMGQEVILRCVPISNHLYFYWYRQILGQKVEFLVSFYNNEISEKSEIFDDQFSVERPDGSNFTLKIRSTKLEDSAMYFCASSTLAGGADTQYFGPGTRLTVL.

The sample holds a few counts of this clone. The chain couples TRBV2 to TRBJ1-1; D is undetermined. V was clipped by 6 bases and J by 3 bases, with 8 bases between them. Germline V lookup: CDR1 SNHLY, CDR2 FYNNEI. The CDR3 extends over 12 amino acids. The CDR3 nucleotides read TGTGCCAGCAGGGACCGTTACACTGAAGCTTTCTTT. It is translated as CASRDRYTEAFF. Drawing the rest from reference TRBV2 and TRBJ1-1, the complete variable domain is EPEVTQTPSHQVTQMGQEVILRCVPISNHLYFYWYRQILGQKVEFLVSFYNNEISEKSEIFDDQFSVERPDGSNFTLKIRSTKLEDSAMYFCASRDRYTEAFFGQGTRLTVV.